Listed here are 24 T cell receptor delta chains from one sample, sequenced in a study of gamma-delta T cells after stem cell transplantation. TCRdb ran CATT on the RT-PCR reads. The repertoire has 1,300 to 1,500 delta-chain clones, roughly 6.7% of them found once; the top ten carry 20% to 25%. The sample was gamma-delta T cells. Every receptor here comes from a human donor. It is not recorded whose cells these are; they may come from a transplant donor.

For this clone: This probably arose from a read error, given a far larger clone one base away. The same CDR3 arises from other DNA sequences in this sample as well. This rearrangement joins TRDV2 to TRDJ3, with D hard to call. The CDR3 consists of 18 residues. Germline values: CDR1 GEAIGNYY, CDR2 EKD. CDR3 in amino acids: CACDIVKDRSWDTRQMFF. As DNA, the CDR3 is TGCGCCTGTGACATCGTAAAGGACCGCTCCTGGGACACCCGACAGATGTTTTTC.

On this clone itself: A far larger clone is one base from this, pointing to a likely read error. This CDR3 is also generated by other DNA sequences in the sample. V gene TRDV2 combines with J gene TRDJ1; TRDD3 matches 13 bases. This CDR3 spans 24 amino acids. Germline V gives CDR1 GEAIGNYY, CDR2 EKD. The CDR3 sequence: CACDTVAPGYNWGIRRGDTDKLIF. DNA of the CDR3: TGTGCCTGCGACACCGTGGCGCCGGGGTATAACTGGGGGATACGCAGGGGGGACACCGATAAACTCATCTTT.

The table lists this clone with a few counts. A far larger clone is one base from this, pointing to a likely read error. The chain joins TRDV2 to TRDJ1, with 9 nucleotides matching TRDD3. Germline V gene sequence: CDR1 GEAIGNYY, CDR2 EKD. The CDR3 runs 23 residues. CDR3 region: CARDTVASGHTGGQTQYTDKLIF. CDR3 DNA: TGTGCCCGTGACACCGTAGCTTCGGGCCATACTGGGGGACAAACCCAGTACACCGATAAACTCATCTTT.

This clone is termed large. The sample carries other DNA sequences with the same CDR3. The chain links TRDV2 to TRDJ1; TRDD3 matches 9 bases. This CDR3 contains 21 residues. CDR1 GEAIGNYY and CDR2 EKD come from the germline V gene. V gave up 0 bases and J gave up 4 bases; unmatched junction bases: 23. The chain's CDR3 is CACDTVSQLGDPPREGDKLIF. As DNA, the CDR3 is TGTGCCTGTGACACCGTAAGTCAACTGGGGGACCCACCCCGAGAGGGCGATAAACTCATCTTT.

As to this clone: This is likely an artifact of a read error, given a far larger clone one base away. The V and J genes are TRDV2 and TRDJ1, with D perhaps TRDD3 (6 bases). Per the germline V gene, CDR1 is GEAIGNYY and CDR2 is EKD. The V gene lost 0 bases and the J gene lost 1 base, with 26 bases spanning the gap. The CDR3 consists of 20 residues. The CDR3 here is CACDTVAGRGTPGRTDKLIF. The CDR3 coding sequence is TGTGCCTGTGACACCGTCGCGGGCCGGGGGACCCCGGGGCGCACCGATAAACTCATCTTT.

This clone was detected a few times. A far larger clone lies a single base away; this is likely a read error. Within the sample, other DNA sequences also encode this same CDR3. The rearrangement uses TRDV2 and TRDJ1; 9 bases align to TRDD3. The CDR3 is made up of 21 amino acids. The germline V gene encodes CDR1 GEAIGNYY and CDR2 EKD. CDR3 protein: CACDTVSQLGDPPREGDKLIF. CDR3 DNA sequence: TGTGCCTGCGACACCGTAAGTCAACTGGGGGACCCACCCCGAGAGGGCGATAAACTCATCTTT.

Within the sample, this clone is medium-sized. A far larger clone differs by one base, so this is likely a read error. The V call is TRDV2, the J call TRDJ3; D is possibly TRDD3 (6 bases). From germline, CDR1 is GEAIGNYY and CDR2 EKD. The CDR3 is 18 amino acids. This chain's CDR3 is CACDTVSTRSWGTRQMFF. The CDR3 DNA is TGTGCCTGTGACACCGTAAGTACCCGCTCCTGGGGCACCCGACAGATGTTTTTC.

This clone was counted a few times. TCRdb shows a much larger clone's protein in place of this DNA's translation, and the two differ at residue 10, likely through a read error; the protein shown is translated from the DNA. CDR3 protein: CACDTVGGDAYRDTDKLIF. In DNA, the CDR3 is TGTGCCTGTGACACCGTCGGGGGGGATGCGTATCGGGACACCGATAAACTCATCTTT. The chain couples TRDV2 to TRDJ1; 7 bases match TRDD3. Trimming took 0 bases from V and 0 from J; bases not matched to a gene: 15. The CDR3 is 19 amino acids. The germline CDR1 and CDR2 sequences are GEAIGNYY and EKD.

The sample holds a few counts of this clone. A read error likely explains why the TCRdb protein, taken from a much larger clone, differs from this DNA's translation at residue 5; the protein shown is translated from the DNA. The chain recombines TRDV2 with TRDJ1; possible D gene TRDD3, 6 bases. CDR3 length: 18 amino acids. V was cut by 3 bases and J by 0 bases, with 22 bases left in between. The germline gives CDR1 GEAIGNYY, CDR2 EKD. DNA of the CDR3: TGTGCCTGTGACGCCCTTAGGGGAGCTGGGGATTACACCGATAAACTCATCTTT. Its translation is CACDALRGAGDYTDKLIF.

By proportion, this clone is medium-sized (0.01 to 0.1%). A far larger clone differs by one base, so this is likely a read error. This CDR3 is also generated by other DNA sequences in the sample. The V call is TRDV2, the J call TRDJ3, with 9 bases matching TRDD3. Germline CDR1 reads GEAIGNYY; CDR2 reads EKD. The CDR3 length is 21 residues. The CDR3: CACDQLGDKVERSWDTRQMFF. The CDR3 nucleotides read TGCGCCTGTGACCAGTTGGGGGATAAGGTGGAGCGGTCCTGGGACACCCGACAGATGTTTTTC.

This clone showed up just a few times. A far larger clone is one base from this, pointing to a likely read error. The sample contains more than one DNA sequence encoding this CDR3. The chain joins TRDV2 to TRDJ3, with 12 bases lining up with TRDD3. Unmatched junction bases numbered 9, after V lost 1 base and J lost 0 bases. The germline V gene encodes CDR1 GEAIGNYY and CDR2 EKD. The CDR3 totals 21 residues. CDR3 nucleotides: TGTGCCTGTGACACTATCAGCACTGGGGGATACAGCTCCTGGGACACCCGACAGATGTTTTTC. Protein: CACDTISTGGYSSWDTRQMFF.

This clone was picked up a small number of times. TCRdb lists the protein of a much larger clone for this DNA, which differs at residue 4, so this is likely a read error; the protein given here is translated from the DNA itself. This chain connects TRDV2 to TRDJ1; D is undetermined. The germline CDR1 and CDR2 sequences are GEAIGNYY and EKD. The CDR3 is 14 amino acids. The CDR3 DNA reads TGTGCCTGTGGCACCGTAGAACACGGGGATAAACTCATCTTT. Translated: CACGTVEHGDKLIF.

This clone was seen a handful of times. A far bigger clonotype differs at one base, so this is likely a read error. The identical CDR3 is also encoded by other nucleotide sequences in the sample. The chain employs TRDV2 and TRDJ1; 12 bases agree with TRDD3. CDR1 is GEAIGNYY and CDR2 is EKD in the germline V gene. Trimming removed 3 bases from V and 0 bases from J; junction bases left unmatched: 19. The CDR3 length is 21 residues. CDR3 bases: TGTGCCTGTGACTCCGTCCTGCTGGGGGATACGGGGACCCTGAACACCGATAAACTCATCTTT. Its protein product is CACDSVLLGDTGTLNTDKLIF.

By share, this clone ranks as medium-sized (0.01 to 0.1%). A far larger clone differs by one base, so this is likely a read error. The chain carries TRDV2 and TRDJ3, with 13 bases fitting TRDD3. Germline loops: CDR1 GEAIGNYY, CDR2 EKD. V gave up 2 bases and J gave up 4 bases; unmatched junction bases: 7. This CDR3 spans 19 amino acids. CDR3 in DNA: TGTGCCTGTGACATCGTACTGGGGGATACGTCGTGGGACACCCGACAGATGTTTTTC. Its protein product is CACDIVLGDTSWDTRQMFF.

Of note for this clone: TCRdb attributes to this sequence the protein of a much larger clone, which differs from the DNA translation at residue 5; a read error is likely, and the protein displayed is translated from the DNA. The chain employs TRDV2 and TRDJ1, with TRDD3 matching 7 bases. There are 20 residues in the CDR3. The V gene's germline CDR1 is GEAIGNYY and CDR2 EKD. V shed 3 bases and J 4 bases; nucleotides not matched to a gene: 25. The CDR3 reads CACDAVGRGVLGTADDKLIF. The DNA for the CDR3 is TGTGCCTGTGACGCCGTGGGAAGAGGGGTACTGGGGACTGCGGACGATAAACTCATCTTT.

V usage is TRDV2 and J usage is TRDJ1, with 8 bases that match TRDD3. This CDR3 spans 16 amino acids. The junction had 18 bases not matched to a gene; V was cut back by 7 bases and J by 6 bases. The germline V gene encodes CDR1 GEAIGNYY and CDR2 EKD. The CDR3 loop is CACDQLGDRQLNKLIF. CDR3 nucleotide sequence: TGTGCCTGCGACCAGTTGGGGGATCGACAGCTCAATAAACTCATCTTT.

About this clone itself: Only one base separates this from a far larger clonotype, so it likely reflects a read error. Different DNA sequences within this sample yield the same CDR3. The chain joins TRDV2 to TRDJ1; 13 nucleotides agree with TRDD3. Germline CDR1 is GEAIGNYY and CDR2 is EKD. The CDR3 contains 18 residues. CDR3 in DNA: TGTGCCTGTGACCCACTACTGGGGGATACGCGGGACACCGATAAGCTCATCTTT. Protein product: CACDPLLGDTRDTDKLIF.

The sample holds a few counts of this clone. TCRdb's protein for this DNA is that of a much larger clone and differs from the translation at residue 9, likely a read error; the protein shown is the DNA translation. This chain uses TRDV2 with TRDJ1; 8 nucleotides match TRDD3. With 3 bases clipped from V and 1 base from J, the junction kept 9 bases outside the gene matches. The CDR3 has 16 residues. Germline CDR1 GEAIGNYY, CDR2 EKD. The CDR3 region has the DNA TGTGCCTGTGACTCCCTACTGGGGGGTCCCACCGATAAACTCATCTTT. It specifies CACDSLLGGPTDKLIF.

By share, this clone ranks as medium-sized. A far larger clone is one base from this, pointing to a likely read error. The sample carries other DNA sequences with the same CDR3. The rearrangement uses TRDV2 and TRDJ3, with D maybe TRDD3 (5 bases). CDR1 is GEAIGNYY, CDR2 EKD, per germline. The CDR3 sequence is 18 residues long. The CDR3 loop reads CACDTVSTRSWDTRQMFF. CDR3 DNA sequence: TGTGCCTGTGACACCGTAAGTACCCGCTCCTGGGACACCCGGCAGATGTTTTTC.

Points on this clone: Translating this DNA gives a protein that differs at residue 13 from the TCRdb one, which belongs to a much larger clone; a read error is likely, and the protein shown is this translation. The chain couples TRDV2 to TRDJ1; 10 positions agree with TRDD3. CDR1 and CDR2 (germline): GEAIGNYY, EKD. The CDR3 extends over 16 amino acids. The CDR3 sequence is CACDSLLGDPTDRLIF. As DNA, the CDR3 is TGTGCCTGTGACTCCCTACTGGGGGATCCCACCGATAGACTCATCTTT.

The sample holds a few counts of this clone. The TCRdb protein comes from a much larger clone and disagrees with this DNA's translation at residue 13, likely due to a read error; the protein given here is derived from the DNA. V is TRDV1 and J is TRDJ1; 10 bases are shared with TRDD3. Per the germline V gene, CDR1 is TSWWSYY and CDR2 is QGS. The ends lost 0 bases at V and 0 bases at J; junction bases unmatched: 19. The CDR3 has 22 residues. The CDR3 reads CALGELLLLLGDARTYTDKLIF. In DNA form, the CDR3 reads TGTGCTCTTGGGGAACTCCTACTATTACTGGGGGATGCGCGAACGTACACCGATAAACTCATCTTT.

A word on this clone: The TCRdb record carries a much larger clone's protein, which differs from this DNA's translation at residue 12; a read error is the likely cause, and the protein listed here is the DNA translation. The rearrangement links TRDV2 to TRDJ3; 9 bases map to TRDD3. Trimming took 3 bases from V and 2 from J; bases not matched to a gene: 13. Germline values: CDR1 GEAIGNYY, CDR2 EKD. This CDR3 spans 20 amino acids. This CDR3 reads CACDPLLGEESPWDTRQMFF. CDR3 DNA sequence: TGTGCCTGTGACCCATTACTGGGGGAGGAAAGCCCCTGGGACACCCGACAGATGTTTTTC.

Notes on this clone: A far larger clone is one nucleotide away, so this likely arose from a read error. The sample holds other DNA sequences that translate to the same CDR3. The chain employs TRDV2 and TRDJ1; D is possibly TRDD3 (6 bases). V lost 0 bases and J lost 0, with 16 bases in between. CDR1 GEAIGNYY and CDR2 EKD come from the germline V gene. This CDR3 is 17 amino acids long. DNA of the CDR3: TGTGCCTGTGACACCGTGGGCGGTACTGGGCACACCGATAAACTCATCTTT. This gives the protein CACDTVGGTGHTDKLIF.

Within the sample, this clone is large (0.1 to 1%). The V call is TRDV2, the J call TRDJ1; the match to TRDD3 covers 10 bases. The CDR3 is made up of 19 amino acids. The germline gives CDR1 GEAIGNYY, CDR2 EKD. V lost 0 bases, J lost 0 bases, and 12 bases stayed unmatched. The CDR3 sequence is CACDTVGGDTYRDTDKLIF. CDR3 DNA sequence: TGTGCCTGTGACACCGTCGGGGGGGATACGTATCGGGACACCGATAAACTCATCTTT.